The rows below give T cell receptor beta chains drawn from one sample of a study of breast tumors, draining lymph nodes, adjacent tissues. TCRdb analysed the multiplex PCR reads with MiXCR anew, one entry per CDR3 protein. Here the sample spans 270,000 or so distinct CDR3 sequences, 30% to 35% being singletons. The sample comprised axillary lymph node tissue. Receptor source: a female donor with breast cancer. Some clones in this sample may be carry-over from other donors' samples. CDR3s include the opening cysteine and the closing phenylalanine or tryptophan. D genes are given only for firm matches. Clone size is given for some rows only: seen once, a few or many times, or a class if the clone is expanded.

d_gene,abundance,j_gene,v_gene,CDR3nt,CDR3aa
TRBD1,many,TRBJ2-2,TRBV9,TGTGCCAGCAGCGTAGACGGACAGGTTACCGGGGAGCTGTTTTTT,CASSVDGQVTGELFF
NA,many,TRBJ2-6,TRBV5-1,TGCGCCAGCACCCCGAGTGTCTCTGGGGCCAACGTCCTGACTTTC,CASTPSVSGANVLTF
NA,many,TRBJ2-7,TRBV20-1,TGCAGTGCTAGAGATGTGCAGGGGGGGACCTACGAGCAGTACTTC,CSARDVQGGTYEQYF
NA,many,TRBJ2-2,TRBV2,TGTGCCAGCAGTGGCCCCGGGACACCGAACACCGGGGAGCTGTTTTTT,CASSGPGTPNTGELFF
NA,many,TRBJ1-5,TRBV12-3/TRBV12-4,TGTGCCAGCAGTTTACGCCTTAGCAATCAGCCCCAGCATTTT,CASSLRLSNQPQHF
NA,many,TRBJ2-1,TRBV5-1,TGCGCCAGCAGCTTGGCCACCATGGGCAATGAGCAGTTCTTC,CASSLATMGNEQFF
NA,NA,TRBJ1-4,TRBV20-1,TGCAGTGCTAGGGGACTAGCGGGACGGCTGAATGAAAAACTGTTTTTT,CSARGLAGRLNEKLFF
NA,NA,TRBJ1-3,TRBV2,TGTGCCAGCAGGGAGCGGGAGCCTGGAAACACCATATATTTT,CASREREPGNTIYF
NA,few,TRBJ2-2,TRBV29-1,TGCAGCGGCTGTGCGAACACCGGGGAGCTGTTTTTT,CSGCANTGELFF
NA,many,TRBJ2-1,TRBV9,TGTGCCAGCAGCATCCTAGGTGAGCAGTTCTTC,CASSILGEQFF
NA,NA,TRBJ2-7,TRBV3-1,TGTGCCAGCAGCCGGGGGGTTGTGTACGAGCAGTACTTC,CASSRGVVYEQYF
TRBD2,many,TRBJ2-7,TRBV20-1,TGCAGTGCTAGAGAGGGACTAGTTTCTGTCTACGAGCAGTACTTC,CSAREGLVSVYEQYF
NA,many,TRBJ2-3,TRBV20-1,TGCAGTGCTAGAAATCCCCCCGGACAGAACCACCTTGGGGTTAAGCAGTATTTT,CSARNPPGQNHLGVKQYF
NA,NA,TRBJ2-3,TRBV7-9,TGTGCCAGCAGCACAGGAAACTCGGTAGCCTTCACAGATCCGCAGTATTTT,CASSTGNSVAFTDPQYF
NA,many,TRBJ2-7,TRBV5-8,TGTGCCAGCAGCTTGGGCGGGGAACCCTACGAGCAGTACTTC,CASSLGGEPYEQYF
NA,many,TRBJ2-7,TRBV19,TGTGCCAGTAGTATTACAGCCGGGGAAGGGTACGAGCAGTACTTC,CASSITAGEGYEQYF
TRBD1,many,TRBJ1-2,TRBV6-5,TGTGCCAGCAGTTATGCTAGGGGGCTACTTAACTATGGCTACACCTTC,CASSYARGLLNYGYTF
NA,NA,TRBJ2-2,TRBV15,TGTGCCACCAGCGGGCGGCTCTTAGACTCCGGGGAGCTGTTTTTT,CATSGRLLDSGELFF
TRBD1,NA,TRBJ1-4,TRBV18,TGTGCCAGCTCATCCTCCGGGACAGCGAGGGGTGAAAAACTGTTTTTT,CASSSSGTARGEKLFF
NA,many,TRBJ1-2,TRBV2,TGTGCCAGCAGAGGTGACAGTCCTAACTATGGCTACACCTTC,CASRGDSPNYGYTF
NA,many,TRBJ1-2,TRBV15,TGTGCCACCAGCAGAGATCGCCTAGAGGGGATAAGCTATGGCTACACCTTC,CATSRDRLEGISYGYTF
NA,NA,TRBJ1-1,TRBV4-2,TGTGCCAGCAGCCGAGGTAGCGACACTGAAGCTTTCTTT,CASSRGSDTEAFF
NA,once,TRBJ1-2,TRBV18,TGTGCCAGCTCACCATCAGGGGTGACCTATGGCCACACCTTC,CASSPSGVTYGHTF
NA,NA,TRBJ2-6,TRBV2,TGTGCCAGCCCCGGGGTGGGGGCGGGGCCCTCTGGGGCCAACGTCCTGACTTTC,CASPGVGAGPSGANVLTF
NA,many,TRBJ2-1,TRBV10-3,TGTGCCATCAGTGACCTGGGGAGGACAGGCTCCTACAATGAGCAGTTCTTC,CAISDLGRTGSYNEQFF
NA,many,TRBJ2-3,TRBV9,TGTGCCAGCAGCGTACTTGACCCCCCGGCGCCAGATACGCAGTATTTT,CASSVLDPPAPDTQYF
TRBD1,many,TRBJ2-3,TRBV7-2,TGTGCCAGCAGCTTAGTTGCGGGACAGGGTGACACAGATACGCAGTATTTT,CASSLVAGQGDTDTQYF
TRBD2,many,TRBJ2-7,TRBV9,TGTGCCAGCAGCAAGACAAGCGGGGGCAGCTACGAGCAGTACTTC,CASSKTSGGSYEQYF
TRBD1,many,TRBJ2-2,TRBV7-3,TGTGCCAGCAGCTTAACCAGGGACAGGGTGAACACCGGGGAGCTGTTTTTT,CASSLTRDRVNTGELFF
NA,NA,TRBJ1-4,TRBV9,TGTGCCAGCAGCGAGCAGGTTTCGAATGAAAAACTGTTTTTT,CASSEQVSNEKLFF
TRBD1,many,TRBJ2-5,TRBV24-1,TGTGCCACCAGTGATTTGAGGACAGGGAACGGGAAGACCCAGTACTTC,CATSDLRTGNGKTQYF
NA,many,TRBJ1-6,TRBV6-5,TGTGCCAGCAGTTACGGGGCAGGTCGGATCGACTCACCCCTCCACTTT,CASSYGAGRIDSPLHF
TRBD2,many,TRBJ2-2,TRBV15,TGTGCCACCAGCAGTTGGTCAGGGACTAGCGGGATACAACCACGAAGAGGGGAGCTGTTTTTT,CATSSWSGTSGIQPRRGELFF
NA,many,TRBJ2-7,TRBV5-1,TGCGCCAGCAGCACGGACGCATTTTACGAGCAGTACTTC,CASSTDAFYEQYF
NA,NA,TRBJ1-6,TRBV2,TGTGCCAGCAAAAAGAACGACAGGATCCAGGATTCACCCCTCCACTTT,CASKKNDRIQDSPLHF
NA,many,TRBJ1-5,TRBV19,TGTGCCAGTAGTATTCCAGGAAATCAGCCCCAGCATTTT,CASSIPGNQPQHF
NA,NA,TRBJ2-2,TRBV30,TGTGCCTGGAGCTGGGGACCACTGAACACCGGGGAGCTGTTTTTT,CAWSWGPLNTGELFF
TRBD2,many,TRBJ2-1,TRBV20-1,TGCAGTGCTTACACTAGCGGCCCCCGCTACAATGAGCAGTTCTTC,CSAYTSGPRYNEQFF
NA,many,TRBJ1-2,TRBV7-6,TGTGCCAGCAGCGCCCCGGGGGGGCAAGGAGGCTACACCTTC,CASSAPGGQGGYTF
TRBD2,many,TRBJ2-1,TRBV5-1,TGCGCCTGCGGGCCGATGACTAGCGGTGACAATGAGCAGTTCTTC,CACGPMTSGDNEQFF
NA,many,TRBJ2-7,TRBV7-6,TGTGCCAGCAGCCCCCCGTTCACCTACGAGCAGTACTTC,CASSPPFTYEQYF
TRBD2,many,TRBJ2-3,TRBV12-3/TRBV12-4,TGTGCCAGCAGTTTAATGCGGGGGGGCACAGATACGCAGTATTTT,CASSLMRGGTDTQYF
NA,many,TRBJ1-2,TRBV11-1,TGTGCCAGCAGCTTGGACAGTAACTATGGCTACACCTTC,CASSLDSNYGYTF
NA,many,TRBJ2-3,TRBV19,TGTGCCAGTAGCGTGGACAGACTAAAGGGCACAGATACGCAGTATTTT,CASSVDRLKGTDTQYF
NA,many,TRBJ2-5,TRBV4-2,TGTGCCAGCAGCCAGACACGGCGGTCGACATTACAAGAGACCCAGTACTTC,CASSQTRRSTLQETQYF
NA,NA,TRBJ1-6,TRBV7-6,TGTGCCAGCAGCCCGGGAGGGGGGAAAAGGAGCTCCTATCATTCACCCCTCCACTTT,CASSPGGGKRSSYHSPLHF
TRBD1,many,TRBJ2-2,TRBV19,TGTGCCAGTCGGACAGGGGGAGGCACCGGGGAGCTGTTTTTT,CASRTGGGTGELFF
TRBD2,NA,TRBJ2-7,TRBV20-1,TGCAGTGCTAGACGGGGGACTAGCTTCCCCGAGCAGTACTTC,CSARRGTSFPEQYF
NA,NA,TRBJ1-3,TRBV2,TGTGCCAGGAGGGCTGCTAGCGGGGACAACACCATATATTTT,CARRAASGDNTIYF
TRBD1,few,TRBJ2-2,TRBV12-3/TRBV12-4,TGTGCCAGCAGTTTTTACAGGGGTATAAACACCGGGGAGCTGTTTTTT,CASSFYRGINTGELFF
NA,NA,TRBJ1-1,TRBV7-2,TGTGCCAGCAGCCTCCGGTGGGTGACTGAAGCTTTCTTT,CASSLRWVTEAFF
NA,few,TRBJ1-1,TRBV29-1,TGCAGCGTTGATCGTGGCAAGTTGGGCTACACTGAAGCTTTCTTT,CSVDRGKLGYTEAFF
TRBD2,many,TRBJ2-1,TRBV20-1,TGCAGTGCGAACCATGGACTAGCGGGAATATACAATGAGCAGTTCTTC,CSANHGLAGIYNEQFF
TRBD1,few,TRBJ1-4,TRBV5-4,TGTGCTAGAGTTGGGCCGGGACAGGTTTTTGAAAAACTGTTTTTT,CARVGPGQVFEKLFF
TRBD1,many,TRBJ1-5,TRBV18,TGTGCCAGCTCACCTTCCGGGACAGGGGTACAGCCCCAGCATTTT,CASSPSGTGVQPQHF
NA,many,TRBJ1-3,TRBV7-2,TGTGCCAGCAGCTTAGTGGGGCAGATCTCTGGAAACACCATATATTTT,CASSLVGQISGNTIYF
TRBD2,many,TRBJ2-1,TRBV9,TGTGCCAGCAGCACCGAGCGGGAGTGGAAGGAGCAGTTCTTC,CASSTEREWKEQFF
NA,few,TRBJ1-1,TRBV19,TGTGCCAGTAGTATTCTGGCCGGGGCGCTGGGCACTGAAGCTTTCTTT,CASSILAGALGTEAFF
NA,NA,TRBJ2-3,TRBV12-3/TRBV12-4,TGTGCCAGCAGCCAGGGATGGGTGGGTGAGCAGTATTTT,CASSQGWVGEQYF
TRBD2,many,TRBJ2-3,TRBV7-9,TGTGCCAGCAGCACGGGACTAGCGGGGCTAACCAGCACAGATACGCAGTATTTT,CASSTGLAGLTSTDTQYF